These 3 T cell receptor beta chains originate from one sample sequenced in a study of T cells in Graves' hyperthyroidism and ophthalmopathy. Amplification of TCR beta CDR3 regions was performed using RNA transcripts as template. The HTBI primer set served for first-round RT-PCR of the TCR CDR3. TCRdb reprocessed the multiplex PCR reads with MiXCR, giving one entry per CDR3 protein. Seen here are around 55,000 distinct CDR3 sequences, 48% observed once, and the top ten hold roughly 10%. The sequencing sample was made of blood. The source of these receptors is a woman in her forties or fifties with Graves' ophthalmopathy.

The genes are TRBV24-1 and TRBJ2-7; 7 bases align to TRBD1. The CDR3 spans 14 residues. Per the germline V gene, CDR1 is KGHDR and CDR2 is SFDVKD. The V segment lost 4 bases and the J segment 7 bases; nucleotides outside the gene matches: 9. CDR3 region: CATSETTGTREQYF. The DNA of the CDR3 is TGTGCCACCAGTGAGACGACAGGGACACGGGAGCAGTACTTC.

This clonotype was observed at least ten times. A much larger clone sits a single nucleotide away, making a read error possible. V gene TRBV11-2 combines with J gene TRBJ1-2; D is ambiguous. The V end lost 8 bases, the J end lost 7 bases, and 11 bases lay between the germline ends. This CDR3 contains 11 residues. CDR1 and CDR2 from the germline V gene are SGHAT and FQNNGV. CDR3 coding DNA: TGTGCCAGCGGAGCGGTTGGTGGCTACACCTTC. As protein: CASGAVGGYTF.

This clonotype was seen many times. The V gene is TRBV7-9, the J gene TRBJ2-3; 9 nucleotides match TRBD2. The junction had 19 bases not matched to a gene; V was cut back by 4 bases and J by 5 bases. The CDR3 totals 19 residues. Germline V gene lookup returns CDR1 SEHNR and CDR2 FQNEAQ (reference sequence). In DNA form, the CDR3 reads TGTGCCAGCAGCTCCCCCACCCTCACACTTCTAGCGGGACTAGATACGCAGTATTTT. It encodes CASSSPTLTLLAGLDTQYF.